The next 17 T cell receptor beta chains were all read from a single sample in a study of T and B cells in COVID-19 patients. From blood, roughly 240-550 ng of genomic DNA served as TRB template. BIOMED2 TRB-A/B primer pools were used in multiplex TRB PCR. TCRdb used MiXCR to reprocess the multiplex PCR reads, holding one entry per CDR3 protein. The data show over a thousand distinct CDR3 sequences, approximately 30% seen once. Source material: blood. Source of these receptors: a human donor with active COVID-19.

CDR3 loop: CASRAVNSYEQYF. The CDR3 DNA follows: TGTGCCAGCCGAGCGGTCAACTCCTACGAGCAGTACTTC. This chain joins TRBV6-5 and TRBJ2-7; the D gene is possibly TRBD2 (5 bases). CDR1 and CDR2 from the germline V gene are MNHEY and SVGAGI. The CDR3 covers 13 residues. Trimming took 8 bases from V and 0 from J, leaving 11 bases between them.

In DNA, the CDR3 is TGTGCCAGTAGTAAATTACGGTCACGGAATCAGCCCCAGCATTTT. It codes for CASSKLRSRNQPQHF. V gene TRBV19 combines with J gene TRBJ1-5; no clear D. V gave up 4 bases and J gave up 4 bases, with 14 bases separating them. The CDR3 is made up of 15 amino acids. Looked up from germline, CDR1 is LNHDA and CDR2 is SQIVND (reference sequence).

The chain uses TRBV24-1 and TRBJ2-2; either TRBD1 or TRBD2 may fit D (5 bases each). Germline V gives CDR1 KGHDR, CDR2 SFDVKD. Trimming removed 5 bases at V and 1 base at J, with 19 bases between. The CDR3 contains 18 residues. CDR3: CATSAPPSGTVNTGELFF. In nucleotides, the CDR3 is TGTGCCACCAGTGCCCCTCCAAGTGGGACGGTGAACACCGGGGAGCTGTTTTTT.

The V call is TRBV18, the J call TRBJ1-2; D not resolved. Between the trimmed V and J ends, which lost 0 bases and 3 bases, there was a span of 11 bases. The CDR3 is 15 amino acids. Germline V gives CDR1 KGHSH, CDR2 LQKENI. The CDR3 sequence: CASSPPNSGDYGYTF. The CDR3, as DNA: TGTGCCAGCTCACCACCAAACAGTGGAGACTATGGCTACACCTTC.

A word on this clonotype: A clone one base away is much larger, so this may be a read error. The chain links TRBV6-5 to TRBJ1-6, with 8 positions matching TRBD1. From germline, CDR1 is MNHEY and CDR2 SVGAGI. This CDR3 is 14 amino acids long. DNA of the CDR3: TGTGTCAGCAGGCAGGGGGCAAGCGGTTCACCCCTCCACTTT. Translated, it gives CVSRQGASGSPLHF.

The V and J genes are TRBV7-9 and TRBJ2-3; D is perhaps TRBD2 (6 bases). With 1 base removed from V and 6 bases from J, the gap between germline ends came to 17 bases. Germline CDR1 reads SEHNR; CDR2 reads FQNEAQ (reference sequence). The CDR3 sequence is 16 residues long. DNA for the CDR3: TGTGCCAGCAGCTTAGAAGGTAGCGGACGTCTGGATACGCAGTATTTT. Protein product: CASSLEGSGRLDTQYF.

The chain couples TRBV13 to TRBJ2-7; unclear D gene. V gave up 1 base and J gave up 4 bases, with 8 bases separating them. Per germline, CDR1 PRHDT and CDR2 FYEKMQ (reference sequence). This CDR3 is built from 13 residues. DNA of the CDR3: TGTGCCAGCAGCTTAGTTAGCACGTACGAGCAGTACTTC. This codes for CASSLVSTYEQYF. Full variable domain (missing parts from reference TRBV13 and TRBJ2-7): AAGVIQSPRHLIKEKRETATLKCYPIPRHDTVYWYQQGPGQDPQFLISFYEKMQSDKGSIPDRFSAQQFSDYHSELNMSSLELGDSALYFCASSLVSTYEQYFGPGTRLTVT.

By share of the sample, this clonotype is medium-sized. V usage is TRBV19 and J usage is TRBJ2-2; unclear D gene. Per germline, CDR1 LNHDA and CDR2 SQIVND (reference sequence). The V end was cut by 5 bases, the J end by 7 bases, with 8 bases between. CDR3 size: 12 residues. CDR3 protein: CASSGGYGELFF. CDR3 nucleotides: TGTGCCAGTAGTGGCGGCTACGGGGAGCTGTTTTTT.

The genes are TRBV19 and TRBJ1-5; perhaps TRBD1 as D (5 bases). Germline assignment: CDR1 LNHDA and CDR2 SQIVND (reference sequence). This CDR3 has 13 residues. V was trimmed by 10 bases and J by 10 bases, leaving 20 bases between them. DNA of the CDR3: TGTGCCACTGCAGGGACCGCAGTGAGTCCCCAGCATTTT. Encoded protein: CATAGTAVSPQHF. Full variable domain (remainder filled in from reference TRBV19 and TRBJ1-5): DGGITQSPKYLFRKEGQNVTLSCEQNLNHDAMYWYRQDPGQGLRLIYYSQIVNDFQKGDIAEGYSVSREKKESFPLTVTSAQKNPTAFYLCATAGTAVSPQHFGDGTRLSIL.

This clonotype was observed a handful of times. V is TRBV13 and J is TRBJ1-5; 7 bases align to TRBD1. V lost 5 bases to trimming and J lost 1 base; unmatched junction nucleotides: 5. CDR3 size: 15 residues. CDR1 and CDR2 (germline): PRHDT, FYEKMQ (reference sequence). DNA of the CDR3: TGTGCCAGCAGCCTTCGACAGGGCAGCAATCAGCCCCAGCATTTT. Its translation is CASSLRQGSNQPQHF.

CDR3 loop: CSANPGTGSPYEQYF. The CDR3 region has the DNA TGCAGTGCCAACCCCGGGACAGGGTCGCCCTACGAGCAGTACTTC. This chain uses TRBV20-1 with TRBJ2-7, with 9 bases identical to TRBD1. The length of the CDR3 is 15 residues. From germline, CDR1 is DFQATT and CDR2 SNEGSKA (reference sequence). With V trimmed by 6 bases and J by 2 bases, 11 bases remained unmatched.

V usage is TRBV14 and J usage is TRBJ2-3; 9 bases match TRBD1. V shed 4 bases and J 4 bases; nucleotides not matched to a gene: 9. CDR1 and CDR2 from the germline V gene are SGHDN and FVKESK. The CDR3 extends over 16 amino acids. The CDR3 DNA reads TGTGCCAGCAGCCTCTCCGGGACAGGGTCCGCAGATACGCAGTATTTT. Its protein product is CASSLSGTGSADTQYF.

This clonotype was found once. This may stem from a read error, because a much larger clone lies one nucleotide away. The chain links TRBV19 to TRBJ1-2; D is unclear. Germline V gene lookup returns CDR1 LNHDA and CDR2 SQIVND (reference sequence). The CDR3 covers 11 residues. In DNA, the CDR3 is TGTGCCAGTATAGGTTCCCATGGCTTCACCTTC. This sequence encodes CASIGSHGFTF. The complete variable domain, with remaining parts taken from reference TRBV19 and TRBJ1-2, reads DGGITQSPKYLFRKEGQNVTLSCEQNLNHDAMYWYRQDPGQGLRLIYYSQIVNDFQKGDIAEGYSVSREKKESFPLTVTSAQKNPTAFYLCASIGSHGFTFGSGTRLTVV.

This clonotype was detected a few times. The chain uses TRBV5-6 and TRBJ2-7; perhaps D is TRBD1 or TRBD2 (5 bases each). Germline V lookup: CDR1 SGHDT, CDR2 YYEEEE. The germline V and J ends were trimmed by 0 bases and 2 bases, with 9 bases remaining between them. This CDR3 comprises 14 residues. The CDR3 bases are TGTGCCAGCAGCTTGGGGGACCGTCCCTACGAGCAGTACTTC. Residues: CASSLGDRPYEQYF.

This clonotype is categorized as medium-sized. V usage is TRBV5-4 and J usage is TRBJ2-7; a possible D gene is TRBD2 (5 bases). V dropped 4 bases and J dropped 4 bases, with 9 bases sitting between them. The length of the CDR3 is 12 residues. Germline loops: CDR1 SGHNT, CDR2 YYREEE (reference sequence). This CDR3 reads CASSTSGYEQYF. The CDR3 nucleotides read TGTGCCAGCAGCACTAGTGGGTACGAGCAGTACTTC.

This clonotype came up a few times. The gene calls are TRBV18 and TRBJ1-1; 7 bases are shared with TRBD1. There are 13 residues in the CDR3. J gave up 4 bases and V 6 bases, and 5 bases lay outside the gene matches. Germline V gene lookup returns CDR1 KGHSH and CDR2 LQKENI. Here the CDR3 reads CASSVTGSTEAFF. CDR3 in DNA: TGTGCCAGCTCGGTGACAGGGAGCACTGAAGCTTTCTTT.

A note on this clonotype: A read error may be the cause here, since a much bigger clone is one base away. CDR3 region: CDSSIVSGQGMETQYF. CDR3 nucleotides: TGTGACAGTAGTATAGTGTCAGGGCAGGGAATGGAGACCCAGTACTTC. This chain connects TRBV19 to TRBJ2-5; possible D gene TRBD1, 5 bases. Germline V lookup: CDR1 LNHDA, CDR2 SQIVND (reference sequence). CDR3 length: 16 amino acids.